A selection of T cell receptor beta chains follows, all from one sample in a study of T cells in localized non-small cell lung cancer. The protocol was immunoSEQ multiplex PCR, while the TCRdb copy is restricted to in-frame clones and leaves out a portion. Among about 1,100 clones listed, roughly 24% were seen once. This material consisted of normal lung tissue next to the tumor, taken before any cancer treatment. These receptors were taken from a male donor older than 55 with stage I lung adenocarcinoma. Each CDR3 is given without its conserved first and last residue.

TRBV4-1	TRBJ1-2	ASSHPGTGNYGYT
TRBV10-2	TRBJ1-1	ASSEQVEYTEAF
TRBV6-8	TRBJ2-5	ASSPTSVGETQY
TRBV30	TRBJ2-2	ARHRASNTGELF
TRBV9	TRBJ1-1	ASSGSLGLPTEAF
TRBV11-3	TRBJ2-1	ASSLVGTGTGNEQF
TRBV5-1	TRBJ1-6	ASSLDSGSNSPLH
TRBV6-8	TRBJ1-1	ASSYRGDKLNTEAF
TRBV6-8	TRBJ1-6	ASVRGVRDLGSPLH
TRBV5-1	TRBJ2-6	ASSLTSTVSGANVLT
TRBV6-8	TRBJ1-3	ASEGAGNTIY